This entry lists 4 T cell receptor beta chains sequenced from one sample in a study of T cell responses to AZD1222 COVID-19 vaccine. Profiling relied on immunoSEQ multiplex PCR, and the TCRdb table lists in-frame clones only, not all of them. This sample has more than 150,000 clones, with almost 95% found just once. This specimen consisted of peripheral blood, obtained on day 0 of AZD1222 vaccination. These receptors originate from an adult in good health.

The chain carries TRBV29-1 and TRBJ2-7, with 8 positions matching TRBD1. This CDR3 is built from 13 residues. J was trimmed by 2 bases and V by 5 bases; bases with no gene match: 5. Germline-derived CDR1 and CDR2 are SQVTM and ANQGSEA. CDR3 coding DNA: TGCAGCGTTTCCAGGGGGCCGACCTACGAGCAGTACTTC. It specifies CSVSRGPTYEQYF.

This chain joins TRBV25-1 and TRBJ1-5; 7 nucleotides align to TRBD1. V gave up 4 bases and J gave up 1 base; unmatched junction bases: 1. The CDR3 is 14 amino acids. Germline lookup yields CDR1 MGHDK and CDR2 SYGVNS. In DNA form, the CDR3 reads TGTGCCAGCAGTGGGGACAGCAGCAATCAGCCCCAGCATTTT. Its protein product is CASSGDSSNQPQHF.

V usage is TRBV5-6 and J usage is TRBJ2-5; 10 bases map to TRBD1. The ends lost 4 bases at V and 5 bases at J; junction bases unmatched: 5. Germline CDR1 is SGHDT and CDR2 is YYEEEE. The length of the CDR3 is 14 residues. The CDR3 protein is CASSPTGGTETQYF. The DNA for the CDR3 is TGTGCCAGCAGCCCGACAGGGGGCACGGAGACCCAGTACTTC. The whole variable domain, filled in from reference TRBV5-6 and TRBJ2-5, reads DAGVTQSPTHLIKTRGQQVTLRCSPKSGHDTVSWYQQALGQGPQFIFQYYEEEERQRGNFPDRFSGHQFPNYSSELNVNALLLGDSALYLCASSPTGGTETQYFGPGTRLLVL.

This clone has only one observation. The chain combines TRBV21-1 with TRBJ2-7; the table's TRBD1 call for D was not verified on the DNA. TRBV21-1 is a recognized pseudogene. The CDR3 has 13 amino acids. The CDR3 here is CASIPGVVSLADF. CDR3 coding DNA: TGTGCCAGCATTCCAGGGGTAGTATCTCTTGCCGACTTC.